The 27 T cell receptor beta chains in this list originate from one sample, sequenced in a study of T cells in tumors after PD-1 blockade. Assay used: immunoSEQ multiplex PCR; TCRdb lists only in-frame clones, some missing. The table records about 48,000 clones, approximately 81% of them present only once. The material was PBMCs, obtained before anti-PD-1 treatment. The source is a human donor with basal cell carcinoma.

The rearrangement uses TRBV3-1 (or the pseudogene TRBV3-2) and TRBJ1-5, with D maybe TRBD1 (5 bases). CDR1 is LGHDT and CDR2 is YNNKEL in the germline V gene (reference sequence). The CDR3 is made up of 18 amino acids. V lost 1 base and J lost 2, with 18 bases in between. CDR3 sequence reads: CASSQGERGGSGNQPQHF. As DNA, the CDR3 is TGTGCCAGCAGCCAAGGGGAGAGGGGAGGGTCCGGCAATCAGCCCCAGCATTTT.

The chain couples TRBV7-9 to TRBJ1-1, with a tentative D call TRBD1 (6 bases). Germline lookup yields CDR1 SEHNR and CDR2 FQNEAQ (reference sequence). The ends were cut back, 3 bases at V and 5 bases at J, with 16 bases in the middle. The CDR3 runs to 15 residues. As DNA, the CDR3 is TGTGCCAGCAGCTTTTGGGGGCTGCGGGGGACTGAAGCTTTCTTT. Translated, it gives CASSFWGLRGTEAFF.

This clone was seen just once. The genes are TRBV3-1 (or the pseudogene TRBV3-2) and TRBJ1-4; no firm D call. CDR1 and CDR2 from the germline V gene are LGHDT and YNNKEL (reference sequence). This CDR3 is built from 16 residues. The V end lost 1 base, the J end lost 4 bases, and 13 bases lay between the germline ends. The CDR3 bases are TGTGCCAGCAGCCAAGGGGAAACAGCCCTTAATGAAAAACTGTTTTTT. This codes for CASSQGETALNEKLFF.

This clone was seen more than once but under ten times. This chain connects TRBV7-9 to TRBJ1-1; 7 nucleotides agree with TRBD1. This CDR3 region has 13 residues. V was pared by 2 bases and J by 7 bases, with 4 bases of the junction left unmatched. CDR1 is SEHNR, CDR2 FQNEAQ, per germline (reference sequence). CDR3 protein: CASSLMRQGEAFF. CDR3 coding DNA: TGTGCCAGCAGCTTAATGAGACAGGGTGAAGCTTTCTTT. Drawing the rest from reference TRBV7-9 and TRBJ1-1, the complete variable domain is DTGVSQNPRHKITKRGQNVTFRCDPISEHNRLYWYRQTLGQGPEFLTYFQNEAQLEKSRLLSDRFSAERPKGSFSTLEIQRTEQGDSAMYLCASSLMRQGEAFFGQGTRLTVV.

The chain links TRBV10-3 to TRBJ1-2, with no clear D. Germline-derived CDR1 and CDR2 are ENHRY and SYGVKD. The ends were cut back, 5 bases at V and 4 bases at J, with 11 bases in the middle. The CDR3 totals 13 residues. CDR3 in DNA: TGTGCCATCAGTTATGACGGCGGCTATGGCTACACCTTC. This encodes CAISYDGGYGYTF.

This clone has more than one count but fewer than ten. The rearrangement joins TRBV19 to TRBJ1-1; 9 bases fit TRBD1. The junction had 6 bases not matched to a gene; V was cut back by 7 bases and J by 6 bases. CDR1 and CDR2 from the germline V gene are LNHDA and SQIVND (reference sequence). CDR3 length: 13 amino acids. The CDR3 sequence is CASTVTGGSEAFF. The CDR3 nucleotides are TGTGCCAGTACCGTGACAGGGGGATCTGAAGCTTTCTTT.

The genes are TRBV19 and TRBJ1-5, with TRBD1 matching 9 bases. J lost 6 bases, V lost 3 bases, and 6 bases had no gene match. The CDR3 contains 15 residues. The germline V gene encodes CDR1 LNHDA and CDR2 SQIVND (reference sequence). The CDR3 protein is CASSIDRGKVQPQHF. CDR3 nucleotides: TGTGCCAGTAGTATCGACAGGGGGAAGGTTCAGCCCCAGCATTTT.

CDR3 sequence reads: CASSQDLAGGNYEQYF. The CDR3 DNA is TGTGCCAGCAGCCAAGATCTCGCGGGGGGAAACTACGAGCAGTACTTC. V and J are TRBV4-2 and TRBJ2-7; 8 nucleotides match TRBD2. The CDR3 covers 16 residues. The germline V gene has CDR1 LGHNA and CDR2 YNFKEQ. The trim removed 0 bases at V and 3 bases at J, leaving 7 bases unmatched.

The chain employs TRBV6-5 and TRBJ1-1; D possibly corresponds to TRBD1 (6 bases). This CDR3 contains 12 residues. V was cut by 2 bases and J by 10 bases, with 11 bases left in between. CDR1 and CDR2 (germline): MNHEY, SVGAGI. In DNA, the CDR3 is TGTGCCAGCAGTTACCCGGGACAAGGAGCTTTCTTT. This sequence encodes CASSYPGQGAFF.

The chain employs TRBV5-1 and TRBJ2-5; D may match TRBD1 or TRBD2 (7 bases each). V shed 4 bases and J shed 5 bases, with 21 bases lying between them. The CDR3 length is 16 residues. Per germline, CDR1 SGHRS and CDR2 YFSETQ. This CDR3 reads CASSPNGAGGGETQYF. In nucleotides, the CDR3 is TGCGCCAGCAGCCCTAATGGGGCAGGGGGAGGGGAGACCCAGTACTTC.

CDR3 DNA: TGCGCCAGCAGCCGGAGCTGGGGGGGCAGGGGTGGTGGAAACACCATATATTTT. Its translation is CASSRSWGGRGGGNTIYF. V and J are TRBV4-1 and TRBJ1-3, with D maybe TRBD1 (6 bases). CDR1 is MGHRA, CDR2 YSYEKL, per germline. CDR3 length: 18 residues. Trimming pared 4 bases from V and 3 bases from J, leaving 22 bases between.

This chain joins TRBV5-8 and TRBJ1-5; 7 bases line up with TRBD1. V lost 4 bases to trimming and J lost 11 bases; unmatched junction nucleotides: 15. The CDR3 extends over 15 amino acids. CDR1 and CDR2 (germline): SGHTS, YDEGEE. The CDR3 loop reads CASSDPGQRVSAQHF. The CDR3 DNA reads TGTGCCAGCAGCGATCCGGGACAGCGAGTATCAGCCCAGCATTTT. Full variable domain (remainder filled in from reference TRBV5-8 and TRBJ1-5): EAGVTQSPTHLIKTRGQQATLRCSPISGHTSVYWYQQALGLGLQFLLWYDEGEERNRGNFPPRFSGRQFPNYSSELNVNALELEDSALYLCASSDPGQRVSAQHFGDGTRLSIL.

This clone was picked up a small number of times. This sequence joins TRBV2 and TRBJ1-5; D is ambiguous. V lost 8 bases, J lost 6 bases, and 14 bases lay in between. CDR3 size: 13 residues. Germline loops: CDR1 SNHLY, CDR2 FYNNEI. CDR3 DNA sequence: TGTGCCAGCGGTCAGGAGTCAGGTCAGCCCCAGCATTTT. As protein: CASGQESGQPQHF.

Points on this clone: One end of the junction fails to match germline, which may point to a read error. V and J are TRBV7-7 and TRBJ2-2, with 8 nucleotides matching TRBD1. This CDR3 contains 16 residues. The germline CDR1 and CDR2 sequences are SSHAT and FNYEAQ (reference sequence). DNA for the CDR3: TGTGCTAGCAGCCCCCTAGGACAGGGTTTAACCGGGGAGCTGTTTTTT. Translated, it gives CASSPLGQGLTGELFF.

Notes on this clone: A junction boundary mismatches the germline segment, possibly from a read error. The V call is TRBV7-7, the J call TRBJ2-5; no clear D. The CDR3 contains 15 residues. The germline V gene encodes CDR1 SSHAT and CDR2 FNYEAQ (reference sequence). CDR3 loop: CASSLYPDPQETQYF. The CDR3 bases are TGTGCTAGCAGCTTATACCCAGATCCTCAAGAGACCCAGTACTTC. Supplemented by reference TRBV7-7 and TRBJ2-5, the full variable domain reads GAGVSQSPRYKVTKRGQDVTLRCDPISSHATLYWYQQALGQGPEFLTYFNYEAQPDKSGLPSDRFSAERPEGSISTLTIQRTEQRDSAMYRCASSLYPDPQETQYFGPGTRLLVL.

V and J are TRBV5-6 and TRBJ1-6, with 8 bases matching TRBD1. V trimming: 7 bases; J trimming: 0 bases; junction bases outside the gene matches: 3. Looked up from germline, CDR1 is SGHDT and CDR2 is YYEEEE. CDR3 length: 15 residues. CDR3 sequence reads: CASWDRSSYNSPLHF. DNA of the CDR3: TGTGCCAGCTGGGACAGGAGCTCCTATAATTCACCCCTCCACTTT.

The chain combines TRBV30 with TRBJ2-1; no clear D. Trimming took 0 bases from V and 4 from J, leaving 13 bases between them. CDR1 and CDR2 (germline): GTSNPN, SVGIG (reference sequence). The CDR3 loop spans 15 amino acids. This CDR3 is CAWSVETILYNEQFF. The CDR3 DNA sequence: TGTGCCTGGAGTGTAGAGACAATCCTTTACAATGAGCAGTTCTTC. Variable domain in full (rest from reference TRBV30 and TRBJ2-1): SQTIHQWPATLVQPVGSPLSLECTVEGTSNPNLYWYRQAAGRGLQLLFYSVGIGQISSEVPQNLSASRPQDRQFILSSKKLLLSDSGFYLCAWSVETILYNEQFFGPGTRLTVL.

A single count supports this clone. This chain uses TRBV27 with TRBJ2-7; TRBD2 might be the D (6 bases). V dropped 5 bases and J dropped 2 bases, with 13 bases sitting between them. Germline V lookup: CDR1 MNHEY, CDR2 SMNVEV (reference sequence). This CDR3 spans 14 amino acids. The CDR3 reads CASSRDSRAYEQYF. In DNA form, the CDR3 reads TGTGCCAGCAGTCGGGACTCTCGAGCCTACGAGCAGTACTTC.

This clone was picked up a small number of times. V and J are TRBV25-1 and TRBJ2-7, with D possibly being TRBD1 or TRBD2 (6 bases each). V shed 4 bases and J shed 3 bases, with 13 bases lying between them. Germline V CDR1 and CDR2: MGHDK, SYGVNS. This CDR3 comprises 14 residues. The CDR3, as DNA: TGTGCCAGCAGTGTAGGGGGGATCGGCTACGAGCAGTACTTC. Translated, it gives CASSVGGIGYEQYF.

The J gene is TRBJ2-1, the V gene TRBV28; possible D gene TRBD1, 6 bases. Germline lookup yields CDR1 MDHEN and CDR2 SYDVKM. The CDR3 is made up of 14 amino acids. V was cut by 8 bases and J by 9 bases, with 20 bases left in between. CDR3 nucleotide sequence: TGTGCCAGCGGTCCCCTAGGACAGAAACTTGAGCAGTTCTTC. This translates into CASGPLGQKLEQFF.

CDR3 loop: CASSQGTGEQPQHF. The CDR3 DNA follows: TGTGCCAGCAGCCAAGGAACAGGGGAACAGCCCCAGCATTTT. The chain links TRBV3-1 (or the pseudogene TRBV3-2) to TRBJ1-5, with 7 bases identical to TRBD1. Germline-derived CDR1 and CDR2 are LGHDT and YNNKEL (reference sequence). The CDR3 is 14 residues long. V shed 1 base and J 7 bases; nucleotides not matched to a gene: 4.

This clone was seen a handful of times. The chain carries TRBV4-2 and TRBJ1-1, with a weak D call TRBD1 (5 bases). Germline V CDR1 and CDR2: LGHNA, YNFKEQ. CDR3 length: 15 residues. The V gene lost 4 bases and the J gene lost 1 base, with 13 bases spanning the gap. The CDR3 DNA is TGTGCCAGCAGCCCTCGGTCTACAGGGAACACTGAAGCTTTCTTT. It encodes CASSPRSTGNTEAFF.

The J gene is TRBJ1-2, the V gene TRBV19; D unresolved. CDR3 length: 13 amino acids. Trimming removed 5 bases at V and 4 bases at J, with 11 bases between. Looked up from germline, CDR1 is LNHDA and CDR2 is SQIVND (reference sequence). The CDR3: CASSREDLYGYTF. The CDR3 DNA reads TGTGCCAGTAGTCGAGAGGATCTCTATGGCTACACCTTC.

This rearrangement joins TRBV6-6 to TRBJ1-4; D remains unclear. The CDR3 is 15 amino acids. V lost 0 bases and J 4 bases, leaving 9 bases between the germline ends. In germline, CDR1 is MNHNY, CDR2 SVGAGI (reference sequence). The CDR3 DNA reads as TGTGCCAGCAGTTACTCTTACAGTATTAATGAAAAACTGTTTTTT. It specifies CASSYSYSINEKLFF.

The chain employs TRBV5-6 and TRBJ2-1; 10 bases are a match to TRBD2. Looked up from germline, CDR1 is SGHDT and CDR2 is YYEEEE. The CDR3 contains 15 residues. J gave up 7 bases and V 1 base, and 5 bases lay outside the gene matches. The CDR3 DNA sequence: TGTGCCAGCAGCTTGAGTGGTAGCGGGGGGAATGAGCAGTTCTTC. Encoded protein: CASSLSGSGGNEQFF.

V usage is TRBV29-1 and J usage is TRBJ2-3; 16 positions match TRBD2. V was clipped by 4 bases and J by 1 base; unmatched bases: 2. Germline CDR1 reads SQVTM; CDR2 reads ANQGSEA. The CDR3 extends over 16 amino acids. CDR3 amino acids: CSVGGTSGGGTDTQYF. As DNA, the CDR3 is TGCAGCGTTGGTGGGACTAGCGGGGGGGGCACAGATACGCAGTATTTT.

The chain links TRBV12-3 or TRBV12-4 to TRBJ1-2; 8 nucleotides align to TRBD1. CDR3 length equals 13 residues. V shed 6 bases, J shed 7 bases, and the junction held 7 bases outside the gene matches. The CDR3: CASRGTGYSGYTF. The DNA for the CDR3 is TGTGCCAGCAGGGGGACAGGATATAGTGGCTACACCTTC.